This T cell receptor beta chain was sequenced in a study of control samples from healthy donors and cancer patients. CDR1 is SGHNT, CDR2 YYREEE, per germline (reference sequence). This CDR3 region has 16 residues. The J segment lost 0 bases and the V segment lost 4 bases, leaving 8 bases of the junction unmatched. Profiled with immunoSEQ multiplex PCR; TCRdb holds only in-frame clones, not every one. The repertoire holds about 130,000 clones, with about 93% as singletons. Sequenced material: PBMCs. This sequence joins TRBV5-4 and TRBJ1-2, with TRBD1 matching 8 bases. The receptor's source is a man aged 60 to 69 with colorectal cancer. The CDR3 nucleotides are TGTGCCAGCAGCCCCGGGCAGGGGGCTTCTAACTATGGCTACACCTTC. It is translated as CASSPGQGASNYGYTF.